These T cell receptor beta chains were read from a single sample in a study of blood T cell repertoires in COVID-19. Sequencing used immunoSEQ multiplex PCR; TCRdb keeps in-frame clones, though not all of them. The sample includes tens of thousands of clones, approximately 91% of them seen just once. What was sequenced was peripheral blood. The receptors were gathered from a human donor with active COVID-19. The donor label of this sample is uncertain. CDR3s include the opening cysteine and the closing phenylalanine or tryptophan. D genes are given only for firm matches. Only some rows state a clone size, as once, few, many or a class for expanded clones.

V: TRBV6-1
D: -
size: -
J: TRBJ1-2
DNA: TGTGCCAGCAGTGAAGGATCGGGGGAAAGCTACACCTTC
CDR3: CASSEGSGESYTF

V: TRBV10-3
D: TRBD1
size: -
J: TRBJ2-3
DNA: TGTGCCATCAGTGAGTCGCCGTCAGGGGGCGGGACAGATACGCAGTATTTT
CDR3: CAISESPSGGGTDTQYF

V: TRBV2
D: -
size: -
J: TRBJ2-1
DNA: TGTGCCAGCAGTGATATGGGCCGGGGGAATAACAATGAGCAGTTCTTC
CDR3: CASSDMGRGNNNEQFF

V: TRBV27
D: -
size: -
J: TRBJ1-5
DNA: TGTGCCAGCGCCTCGGTTAATCAGCCCCAGCATTTT
CDR3: CASASVNQPQHF

V: TRBV4-3
D: -
size: -
J: TRBJ1-5
DNA: TGCGCCAGCAGCCCCGGGGGGGGAAAGGGCAATCAGCCCCAGCATTTT
CDR3: CASSPGGGKGNQPQHF

V: TRBV6-2/TRBV6-3
D: TRBD2
size: -
J: TRBJ2-7
DNA: TGTGCCAGCAGTTCAAGAGCGGGGGGCTCCTACGAGCAGTACTTC
CDR3: CASSSRAGGSYEQYF

V: TRBV28
D: -
size: -
J: TRBJ1-1
DNA: TGTGCCAGCAGTTTAGACAGTTCGAACACTGAAGCTTTCTTT
CDR3: CASSLDSSNTEAFF

V: TRBV6-5
D: TRBD2
size: once
J: TRBJ2-1
DNA: TGTGCCAGCAGTTTTATCGGGACTAGGAATGAGCAGTTCTTC
CDR3: CASSFIGTRNEQFF

V: TRBV30
D: -
size: -
J: TRBJ1-2
DNA: TGTGCCTGGAGTGTAAACAGGAATGGCTACACCTTC
CDR3: CAWSVNRNGYTF

V: TRBV12-3/TRBV12-4
D: -
size: -
J: TRBJ2-1
DNA: TGTGCCAGCAGACTTCTAAGCTACAATGAGCAGTTCTTC
CDR3: CASRLLSYNEQFF

V: TRBV7-9
D: -
size: -
J: TRBJ2-3
DNA: TGTGCCAGCAGCCGGGAGTATGGCACAGATACGCAGTATTTT
CDR3: CASSREYGTDTQYF

V: TRBV18
D: TRBD2
size: -
J: TRBJ2-1
DNA: TGTGCCAGCTCATTGAGTAGCGGGGGGAGCTCCTACAATGAGCAGTTCTTC
CDR3: CASSLSSGGSSYNEQFF

V: TRBV12-3/TRBV12-4
D: -
size: -
J: TRBJ2-1
DNA: TGTGCCAGCCGCCGACCCGGGAATGAGCAGTTCTTC
CDR3: CASRRPGNEQFF

V: TRBV11-2
D: TRBD1
size: -
J: TRBJ2-7
DNA: TGTGCCAGCAGCTTAGTATTCGGACAGGGCTCCAACGAGCAGTACTTC
CDR3: CASSLVFGQGSNEQYF

V: TRBV7-3
D: -
size: -
J: TRBJ1-1
DNA: TGTGCCAGCAGCCCCTTGGGGCAGGGTGACACTGAAGCTTTCTTT
CDR3: CASSPLGQGDTEAFF

V: TRBV5-4
D: -
size: -
J: TRBJ1-1
DNA: TGTGCCAGCACCGTCAAAGGGGACACTGAAGCTTTCTTT
CDR3: CASTVKGDTEAFF

V: TRBV5-1
D: -
size: -
J: TRBJ2-7
DNA: TGCGCCAGCAGCCCGGACATCATGAAGCCCTACGAGCAGTACTTC
CDR3: CASSPDIMKPYEQYF

V: TRBV4-2
D: TRBD1
size: few
J: TRBJ1-3
DNA: TGTGCCAGCAGCCCCTTGGACAGGGACTCTGGAAACACCATATATTTT
CDR3: CASSPLDRDSGNTIYF

V: TRBV11-2
D: -
size: -
J: TRBJ2-1
DNA: TGTGCCAGCAGCTTACAAGCGGGTCCATACAATGAGCAGTTCTTC
CDR3: CASSLQAGPYNEQFF

V: TRBV24-1
D: -
size: -
J: TRBJ2-3
DNA: TGTGCCACCAGTGGGGCGACGCCCACAGATACGCAGTATTTT
CDR3: CATSGATPTDTQYF

V: TRBV7-2
D: -
size: -
J: TRBJ1-1
DNA: TGTGCCAGCAGCTTTGGAGAAACGGGGACTGAAGCTTTCTTT
CDR3: CASSFGETGTEAFF

V: TRBV5-1
D: TRBD1
size: -
J: TRBJ1-4
DNA: TGCGCCAGCAGCTTGGACCCACCCTACAGGGGAGCTGCCGCAACTAATGAAAAACTGTTTTTT
CDR3: CASSLDPPYRGAAATNEKLFF

V: TRBV24-1
D: TRBD2
size: once
J: TRBJ2-1
DNA: TGTGCCACCAGTGATTTGCTAGCGGGAGTGGTGTTCTTC
CDR3: CATSDLLAGVVFF

V: TRBV7-8
D: -
size: -
J: TRBJ1-5
DNA: TGTGCCAGCACCTGGGGGGGGCCCGGGCAGCCCCAGCATTTT
CDR3: CASTWGGPGQPQHF

V: TRBV28
D: -
size: -
J: TRBJ2-1
DNA: TGTGCCAGCAGTTTACCCGGGATAGCTAGGGCCGATGAGCAGTTCTTC
CDR3: CASSLPGIARADEQFF

V: TRBV2
D: -
size: -
J: TRBJ2-6
DNA: TGTGCCAGCAGTTCAGGGGCCGGGGCCAACGTCCTGACTTTC
CDR3: CASSSGAGANVLTF

V: TRBV7-8
D: TRBD2
size: -
J: TRBJ2-7
DNA: TGTGCCAGCAGCTTTGCGGGAGGGTCCTACGAGCAGTACTTC
CDR3: CASSFAGGSYEQYF

V: TRBV5-4
D: -
size: -
J: TRBJ1-2
DNA: TGTGCCAGCACCCTAAGGGCAGGGAAGGACGGCGGCTACACCTTC
CDR3: CASTLRAGKDGGYTF

V: TRBV11-2
D: -
size: -
J: TRBJ1-4
DNA: TGTGCCAGCAGCTTTGGAGGCAGACCTAATGAAAAACTGTTTTTT
CDR3: CASSFGGRPNEKLFF

V: TRBV5-1
D: TRBD1
size: -
J: TRBJ2-7
DNA: TGCGCCAGCAGCCCGGGACAGGGACTTAGCGAGCAGTACTTC
CDR3: CASSPGQGLSEQYF

V: TRBV5-1
D: TRBD1
size: -
J: TRBJ2-5
DNA: TGCGCCAGCAGCTGGACAGGGTTTGGAGAGACCCAGTACTTC
CDR3: CASSWTGFGETQYF

V: TRBV28
D: -
size: -
J: TRBJ1-2
DNA: TGTGCCAGCAGCCCCGGGAAAATTAGCTACACCTTC
CDR3: CASSPGKISYTF

V: TRBV7-9
D: TRBD2
size: -
J: TRBJ2-3
DNA: TGTGCCAGCAGCCCCGCCCTTACTAGCGGGGGCACAGATACGCAGTATTTT
CDR3: CASSPALTSGGTDTQYF

V: TRBV10-1
D: -
size: -
J: TRBJ2-2
DNA: TGCGCCAGCAGTGATCAGCGTCCGAACACCGGGGAGCTGTTTTTT
CDR3: CASSDQRPNTGELFF

V: TRBV19
D: -
size: -
J: TRBJ2-7
DNA: TGTGCCAGTTCCGCCGGACAGAACTACGAGCAGTACTTC
CDR3: CASSAGQNYEQYF

V: TRBV7-2
D: -
size: -
J: TRBJ2-1
DNA: TGTGCCAGCAGCTCCGACGGGGTTTGGAATGAGCAGTTCTTC
CDR3: CASSSDGVWNEQFF

V: TRBV14
D: TRBD1
size: -
J: TRBJ2-3
DNA: TGTGCCAGCAGCCCCCCCGGGACAGGGATCGATACGCAGTATTTT
CDR3: CASSPPGTGIDTQYF

V: TRBV19
D: -
size: once
J: TRBJ2-3
DNA: TGTGCCAGTAGATCAGGATCTAGCACAGATACGCAGTATTTT
CDR3: CASRSGSSTDTQYF

V: TRBV28
D: -
size: -
J: TRBJ1-1
DNA: TGTGCCAGCTCGACAGGGAACACTGAAGCTTTCTTT
CDR3: CASSTGNTEAFF

V: TRBV5-1
D: TRBD2
size: -
J: TRBJ2-7
DNA: TGCGCCAGCAGCTTGTCTGTCGGGAGGAACGAGCAGTACTTC
CDR3: CASSLSVGRNEQYF

V: TRBV2
D: TRBD1
size: -
J: TRBJ2-7
DNA: TGTGCCAGCAGATGGACAGGGGGGGAGCAGTACTTC
CDR3: CASRWTGGEQYF

V: TRBV27
D: TRBD1
size: -
J: TRBJ1-3
DNA: TGTGCCAGCAGTTTAAATCGACAGGGAGGAAACACCATATATTTT
CDR3: CASSLNRQGGNTIYF

V: TRBV28
D: -
size: -
J: TRBJ2-7
DNA: TGTGCCAGCGGTACCCTACGATCTTACGAGCAGTACTTC
CDR3: CASGTLRSYEQYF

V: TRBV9
D: TRBD1
size: -
J: TRBJ2-1
DNA: TGTGCCAGCAGCGTCCGGACAGGGGCGCCCCCCAATGAGCAGTTCTTC
CDR3: CASSVRTGAPPNEQFF

V: TRBV5-4
D: TRBD2
size: -
J: TRBJ2-2
DNA: TGTGCCAGCAGCACTCGACCGGGAGGGCCCTTCGAGGGGGAGCTGTTTTTT
CDR3: CASSTRPGGPFEGELFF

V: TRBV7-9
D: TRBD2
size: -
J: TRBJ2-7
DNA: TGTGCCAGCAGCACGGGACTAGCGGGAGGGTGGGACGAGCAGTACTTC
CDR3: CASSTGLAGGWDEQYF

V: TRBV7-8
D: -
size: -
J: TRBJ1-2
DNA: TGTGCCAGCAGCTTAGTCTCGGGAGATGGCTACACCTTC
CDR3: CASSLVSGDGYTF

V: TRBV2
D: -
size: -
J: TRBJ2-3
DNA: TGTGCCAGCAGTGAAGAAAGGACTCGCACAGATACGCAGTATTTT
CDR3: CASSEERTRTDTQYF

V: TRBV5-5
D: TRBD1
size: once
J: TRBJ2-7
DNA: TGTGCCAGCTCCTTATCCGGGACAGGGAATTCTCTGCAGTACTTC
CDR3: CASSLSGTGNSLQYF

V: TRBV19
D: TRBD1
size: -
J: TRBJ2-6
DNA: TGTGCCAGTACCGCCCTCCGGGACAGGGTCCTCTCTGGGGCCAACGTCCTGACTTTC
CDR3: CASTALRDRVLSGANVLTF